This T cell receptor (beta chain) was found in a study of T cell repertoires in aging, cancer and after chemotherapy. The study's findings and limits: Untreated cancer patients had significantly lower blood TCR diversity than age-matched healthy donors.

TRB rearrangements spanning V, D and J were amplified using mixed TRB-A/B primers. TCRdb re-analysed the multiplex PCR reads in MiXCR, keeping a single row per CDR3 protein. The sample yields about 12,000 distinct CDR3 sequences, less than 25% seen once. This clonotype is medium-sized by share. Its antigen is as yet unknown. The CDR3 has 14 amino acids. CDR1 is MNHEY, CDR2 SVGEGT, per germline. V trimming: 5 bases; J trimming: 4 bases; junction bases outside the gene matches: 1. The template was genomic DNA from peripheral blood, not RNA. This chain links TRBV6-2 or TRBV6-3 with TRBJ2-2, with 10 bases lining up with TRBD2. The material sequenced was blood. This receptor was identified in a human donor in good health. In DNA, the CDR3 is TGTGCCAGCAGTAGCGGGGGGGCCACCGGGGAGCTGTTTTTT. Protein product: CASSSGGATGELFF.